Presented here are 19 T cell receptor beta chains from one specimen sequenced in a study of blood T cell repertoires in COVID-19 (dated by TCRdb to between 2020 and 2021). Libraries were prepared through the immunoSEQ multiplex PCR assay. TCRdb retrieved this table from immuneACCESS and kept in-frame rearrangements only. Not all clones are present; in checked studies, unresolved V genes account for under half, and no reason is known for the remainder. This sample has about 100,000 clones in its table, and approximately 86% of those were observed once. Approximately 1.6% of the sample rests with the top ten. Sequencing used peripheral blood. Receptors originate from a man at least 80 years old with acute or convalescent COVID-19.

V usage is TRBV28 and J usage is TRBJ1-5; 10 bases agree with TRBD1. Germline V lookup: CDR1 MDHEN, CDR2 SYDVKM. The CDR3 sequence is 15 residues long. Unmatched junction bases numbered 4, after V lost 2 bases and J lost 6 bases. CDR3 protein: CASSLGQGVGQPQHF. For the CDR3, the DNA is TGTGCCAGCAGTTTAGGACAGGGGGTAGGTCAGCCCCAGCATTTT. Together with reference TRBV28 and TRBJ1-5, the CDR3 gives the full variable domain: DVKVTQSSRYLVKRTGEKVFLECVQDMDHENMFWYRQDPGLGLRLIYFSYDVKMKEKGDIPEGYSVSREKKERFSLILESASTNQTSMYLCASSLGQGVGQPQHFGDGTRLSIL.

V usage is TRBV19 and J usage is TRBJ2-2, with a weak D call TRBD2 (6 bases). CDR1 is LNHDA and CDR2 is SQIVND in the germline V gene (reference sequence). This CDR3 contains 13 residues. The V gene lost 7 bases and the J gene lost 5 bases, with 11 bases spanning the gap. CDR3 amino acids: CASMVGGTGELFF. DNA of the CDR3: TGTGCCAGTATGGTAGGAGGGACCGGGGAGCTGTTTTTT. Filled out from reference TRBV19 and TRBJ2-2, the complete variable domain reads DGGITQSPKYLFRKEGQNVTLSCEQNLNHDAMYWYRQDPGQGLRLIYYSQIVNDFQKGDIAEGYSVSREKKESFPLTVTSAQKNPTAFYLCASMVGGTGELFFGEGSRLTVL.

This clone was seen more than once but under ten times. The V gene is TRBV29-1, the J gene TRBJ1-3; D uncertain. The CDR3 is 11 residues long. Germline CDR1 reads SQVTM; CDR2 reads ANQGSEA. Trimming stripped 8 bases from V and 4 bases from J, with 9 bases between. The DNA of the CDR3 is TGCAGCATCCTCGTAGGAAACACCATATATTTT. The encoded protein is CSILVGNTIYF.

Here the CDR3 DNA reads TGTGCCAGCAGCCGCCCCAGGACAGGGCCTGGCGAGCAGTACTTC. This codes for CASSRPRTGPGEQYF. The chain is built from TRBV11-2 and TRBJ2-7, with 8 bases lining up with TRBD1. The CDR3 runs 15 residues. The germline CDR1 and CDR2 sequences are SGHAT and FQNNGV. Trimming took 5 bases from V and 6 from J; bases not matched to a gene: 12.

V usage is TRBV19 and J usage is TRBJ2-1; 7 bases map to TRBD1. From germline, CDR1 is LNHDA and CDR2 SQIVND (reference sequence). The trim removed 5 bases at V and 7 bases at J, leaving 14 bases unmatched. The CDR3 consists of 16 residues. The chain's CDR3 is CASSPRVRGHENEQFF. In nucleotides, the CDR3 is TGTGCCAGTAGTCCCCGTGTGAGGGGGCATGAAAATGAGCAGTTCTTC.

The rearrangement joins TRBV14 to TRBJ2-3; D is ambiguous. Germline values: CDR1 SGHDN, CDR2 FVKESK. CDR3 length: 14 residues. Trimming took 0 bases from V and 1 from J, leaving 5 bases between them. CDR3 sequence reads: CASSQDPGTDTQYF. The CDR3 bases are TGTGCCAGCAGCCAAGATCCGGGCACAGATACGCAGTATTTT. Using reference TRBV14 and TRBJ2-3 for the parts outside the CDR3, the full variable domain is EAGVTQFPSHSVIEKGQTVTLRCDPISGHDNLYWYRRVMGKEIKFLLHFVKESKQDESGMPNNRFLAERTGGTYSTLKVQPAELEDSGVYFCASSQDPGTDTQYFGPGTRLTVL.

The chain uses TRBV19 and TRBJ2-7; D is uncertain. CDR3 length: 12 residues. Trimming pared 4 bases from V and 0 bases from J, leaving 4 bases between. Germline-derived CDR1 and CDR2 are LNHDA and SQIVND (reference sequence). The CDR3 here is CASSTPSYEQYF. DNA of the CDR3: TGTGCCAGTAGTACTCCCTCCTACGAGCAGTACTTC.

The chain is built from TRBV19 and TRBJ2-1, with 9 nucleotides matching TRBD2. This CDR3 contains 14 residues. Germline V gene sequence: CDR1 LNHDA, CDR2 SQIVND (reference sequence). Trimming at V came to 8 bases and at J to 7 bases, leaving 9 bases not matched to a gene. CDR3 nucleotide sequence: TGTGCCAGTCGAAGCGGGGGGTCAGCAAATGAGCAGTTCTTC. Protein product: CASRSGGSANEQFF.

V gene TRBV30 combines with J gene TRBJ2-3, with D perhaps matching TRBD2 (5 bases). The V end was cut by 0 bases, the J end by 8 bases, with 15 bases between. The CDR3 is made up of 14 amino acids. Germline V CDR1 and CDR2: GTSNPN, SVGIG (reference sequence). Here the CDR3 reads CAWSVVRGAGTQYF. The CDR3 nucleotides are TGTGCCTGGAGTGTAGTTCGGGGTGCGGGTACGCAGTATTTT.

This chain's CDR3 is CASSQVGLAGVRGSEGEQFF. CDR3 DNA: TGCGCCAGCAGCCAAGTAGGTCTAGCGGGTGTCAGAGGGTCCGAGGGTGAGCAGTTCTTC. The genes are TRBV4-1 and TRBJ2-1; TRBD2 agrees at 8 bases. CDR3 length equals 20 residues. The ends lost 1 base at V and 9 bases at J; junction bases unmatched: 23. Per germline, CDR1 MGHRA and CDR2 YSYEKL.

The J gene is TRBJ2-5, the V gene TRBV19; D call uncertain. Trimming took 4 bases from V and 5 from J, leaving 11 bases between them. This CDR3 contains 13 residues. Germline CDR1 and CDR2: LNHDA and SQIVND (reference sequence). The chain's CDR3 is CASSSGSQETQYF. The CDR3 region has the DNA TGTGCCAGTAGTAGCGGTAGTCAGGAGACCCAGTACTTC.

This rearrangement joins TRBV7-9 to TRBJ2-2; TRBD2 matches at 7 bases. With 5 bases clipped from V and 1 base from J, the junction kept 4 bases outside the gene matches. The CDR3 loop spans 15 amino acids. CDR1 SEHNR and CDR2 FQNEAQ come from the germline V gene (reference sequence). CDR3 sequence reads: CASSLTSQNTGELFF. CDR3 nucleotides: TGTGCCAGCAGCCTGACTAGCCAGAACACCGGGGAGCTGTTTTTT.

V gene TRBV2 combines with J gene TRBJ2-7; weak D call: TRBD1 (6 bases). Trimming cost V 6 bases and J 0 bases, with 15 bases left between them. The CDR3 has 15 residues. From germline, CDR1 is SNHLY and CDR2 FYNNEI. The CDR3, as DNA: TGTGCCAGCAGCCCAGGGGCTACTCACTCCTACGAGCAGTACTTC. Translated: CASSPGATHSYEQYF.

The chain uses TRBV28 and TRBJ1-6, with 7 positions matching TRBD1. After removal of 3 bases from V and 8 bases from J, the junction contained 4 bases not matched to a gene. Looked up from germline, CDR1 is MDHEN and CDR2 is SYDVKM. The CDR3 totals 14 residues. Here the CDR3 reads CASSLLQGDSPLHF. For the CDR3, the DNA is TGTGCCAGCAGTTTGTTGCAGGGGGATTCACCCCTCCACTTT.

There are a few counts of this clone. CDR3 nucleotide sequence: TGTGCCAGCAGCTTGTCCCGGGACAGATCTAATCAGCCCCAGCATTTT. Amino acids: CASSLSRDRSNQPQHF. The V and J genes are TRBV7-8 and TRBJ1-5; the match to TRBD1 covers 7 bases. This CDR3 comprises 16 residues. CDR1 is SGHVS, CDR2 FQNEAQ, per germline. The J segment lost 4 bases and the V segment lost 3 bases, leaving 9 bases of the junction unmatched. Variable domain in full (rest from reference TRBV7-8 and TRBJ1-5): GAGVSQSPRYKVAKRGQDVALRCDPISGHVSLFWYQQALGQGPEFLTYFQNEAQLDKSGLPSDRFFAERPEGSVSTLKIQRTQQEDSAVYLCASSLSRDRSNQPQHFGDGTRLSIL.

The chain links TRBV19 to TRBJ1-4; D gene ambiguous. V lost 7 bases to trimming and J lost 0 bases, with 9 bases between them. The CDR3 is 14 amino acids. Germline assignment: CDR1 LNHDA and CDR2 SQIVND (reference sequence). CDR3 nucleotides: TGTGCCAGTACCGGGGATGCAACTAATGAAAAACTGTTTTTT. This translates into CASTGDATNEKLFF.

The chain employs TRBV7-2 and TRBJ2-7, with D perhaps TRBD2 (6 bases). V dropped 3 bases and J dropped 7 bases, with 13 bases sitting between them. Germline V CDR1 and CDR2: SGHTA, FQGNSA. CDR3 size: 13 residues. CDR3 sequence (DNA): TGTGCCAGCAGCTTGGACGGGAGCTATGAGCAGTACTTC. This encodes CASSLDGSYEQYF.

The chain has TRBV29-1 and TRBJ2-7, with 14 bases aligning to TRBD2. After removal of 4 bases from V and 4 bases from J, the junction contained 3 bases not matched to a gene. The CDR3 spans 14 residues. Germline CDR1 is SQVTM and CDR2 is ANQGSEA. Here the CDR3 DNA reads TGCAGCGTTGCAGGGACTAGCGGGAGTTACGAGCAGTACTTC. The encoded protein is CSVAGTSGSYEQYF.

The chain couples TRBV5-1 to TRBJ2-1; weak D call: TRBD2 (5 bases). Germline assignment: CDR1 SGHRS and CDR2 YFSETQ. This CDR3 contains 13 residues. The V end lost 0 bases, the J end lost 10 bases, and 11 bases lay between the germline ends. The DNA for the CDR3 is TGCGCCAGCAGCTTGGATGGCGGGTTGGAGCAGTTCTTC. This sequence encodes CASSLDGGLEQFF.